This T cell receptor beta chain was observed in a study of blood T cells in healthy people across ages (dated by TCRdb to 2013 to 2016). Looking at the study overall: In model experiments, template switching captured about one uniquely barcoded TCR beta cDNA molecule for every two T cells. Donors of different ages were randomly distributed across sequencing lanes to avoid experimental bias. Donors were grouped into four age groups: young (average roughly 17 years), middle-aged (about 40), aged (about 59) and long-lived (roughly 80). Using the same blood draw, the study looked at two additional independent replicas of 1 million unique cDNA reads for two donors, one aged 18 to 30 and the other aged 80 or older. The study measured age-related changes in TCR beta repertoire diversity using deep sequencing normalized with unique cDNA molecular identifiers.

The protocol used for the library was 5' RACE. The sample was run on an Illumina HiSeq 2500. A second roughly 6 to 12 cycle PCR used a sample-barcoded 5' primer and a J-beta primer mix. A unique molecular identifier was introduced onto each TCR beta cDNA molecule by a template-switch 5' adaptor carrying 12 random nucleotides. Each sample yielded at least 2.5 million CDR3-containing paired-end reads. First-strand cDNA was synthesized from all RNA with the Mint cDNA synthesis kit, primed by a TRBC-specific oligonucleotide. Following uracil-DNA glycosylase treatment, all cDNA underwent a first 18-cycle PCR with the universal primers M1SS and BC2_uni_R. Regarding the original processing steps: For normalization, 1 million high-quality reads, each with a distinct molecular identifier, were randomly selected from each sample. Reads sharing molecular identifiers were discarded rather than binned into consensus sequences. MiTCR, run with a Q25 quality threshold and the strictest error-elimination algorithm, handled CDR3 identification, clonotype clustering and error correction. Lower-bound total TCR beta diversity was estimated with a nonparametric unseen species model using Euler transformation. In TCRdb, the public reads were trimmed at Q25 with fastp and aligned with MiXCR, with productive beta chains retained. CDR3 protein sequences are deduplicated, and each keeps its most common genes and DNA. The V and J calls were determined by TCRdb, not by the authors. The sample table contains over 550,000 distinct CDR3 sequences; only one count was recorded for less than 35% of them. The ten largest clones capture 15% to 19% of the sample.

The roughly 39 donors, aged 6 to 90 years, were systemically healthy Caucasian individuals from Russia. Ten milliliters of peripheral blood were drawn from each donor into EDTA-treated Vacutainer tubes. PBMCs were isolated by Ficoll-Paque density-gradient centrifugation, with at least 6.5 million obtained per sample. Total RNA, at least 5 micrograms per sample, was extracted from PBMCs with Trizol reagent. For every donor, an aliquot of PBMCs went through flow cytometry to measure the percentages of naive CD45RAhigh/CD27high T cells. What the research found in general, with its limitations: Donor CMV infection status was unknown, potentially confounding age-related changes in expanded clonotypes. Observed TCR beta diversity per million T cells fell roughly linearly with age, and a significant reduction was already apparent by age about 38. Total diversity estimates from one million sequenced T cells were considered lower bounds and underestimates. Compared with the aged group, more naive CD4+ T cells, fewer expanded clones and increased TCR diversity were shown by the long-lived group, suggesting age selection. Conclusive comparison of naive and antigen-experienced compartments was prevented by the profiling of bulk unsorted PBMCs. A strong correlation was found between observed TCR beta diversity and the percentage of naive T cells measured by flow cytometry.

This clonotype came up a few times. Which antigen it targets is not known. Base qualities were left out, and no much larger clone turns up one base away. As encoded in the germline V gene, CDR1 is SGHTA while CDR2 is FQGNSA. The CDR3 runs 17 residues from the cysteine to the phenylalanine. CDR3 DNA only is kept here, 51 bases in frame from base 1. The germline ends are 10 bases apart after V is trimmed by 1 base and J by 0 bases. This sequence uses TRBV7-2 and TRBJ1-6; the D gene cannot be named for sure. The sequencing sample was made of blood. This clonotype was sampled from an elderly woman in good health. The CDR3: CASSLDGAASYNSPLHF. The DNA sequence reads TGTGCCAGCAGCTTAGACGGAGCGGCCTCCTATAATTCACCCCTCCACTTT. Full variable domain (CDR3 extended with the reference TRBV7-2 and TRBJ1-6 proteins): GAGVSQSPSNKVTEKGKDVELRCDPISGHTALYWYRQSLGQGLEFLIYFQGNSAPDKSGLPSDRFSAERTGGSVSTLTIQRTQQEDSAVYLCASSLDGAASYNSPLHFGNGTRLTVT.